The clone carrying this T cell receptor (beta chain) was seen ten or more times. The data belong to a study of regulatory T cells in long-lasting Graves disease. In building TCR beta libraries, iRepertoire HTBI primers were used together with Arm-PCR of CDR3 regions. TCRdb independently ran MiXCR on the multiplex PCR reads; one entry per CDR3 protein. In the table there are hundreds of thousands of distinct CDR3 sequences, roughly 13% of which are singletons. The time point is: newly diagnosed GD, antithyroid drugs for less than 3 months. Making the TCR library involved RNA that had been extracted from PBMCs. This sample was also put to use in a study of T cells in Graves' hyperthyroidism and ophthalmopathy.

Sample: peripheral blood mononuclear cells (PBMCs), taken at new diagnosis, from a patient treated with antithyroid drugs. The sequence was obtained from a man younger than 45 with Graves disease.

As DNA, the CDR3 is TGTGCCAGCAGTTCAGCACCGGGAGGGCTAAATACGCAGTATTTT. Translating gives CASSSAPGGLNTQYF. The J gene is TRBJ2-3, the V gene TRBV6-5, with TRBD2 matching 8 bases. This CDR3 region has 15 residues. Germline loops: CDR1 MNHEY, CDR2 SVGAGI. J lost 7 bases, V lost 4 bases, and 10 bases had no gene match.